This T cell receptor (beta chain) was captured by sequencing in a study of blood T cell repertoires in COVID-19. Study in general: From T cells, B-cell-depleted T cells, or PBMCs came the material, which was cDNA or gDNA.

Those who participated ranged in age from about 18 to 89 years and resided in roughly 26 US areas. Authors' methods: Using reference gene primer amplification, nucleated cell counts were estimated. Measured with immunoSEQ multiplex PCR; TCRdb has only the in-frame clones, and not every one. Clone size and the V and J calls come from that table; the DNA yielded D and trimming. The data contain 170,000 or so clones, roughly 90% of them singletons. The V end lost 2 bases, the J end lost 8 bases, and 10 bases lay between the germline ends. CDR1 is MGHDK and CDR2 is SYGVNS in the germline V gene. This CDR3 is built from 13 residues.

The receptor was isolated from a woman between 45 and 65 years old who had recovered from COVID-19. The V and J genes are TRBV25-1 and TRBJ1-3, with TRBD1 as a possible D gene (5 bases). Sequencing was performed on PBMCs or T cells enriched from blood (not recorded which). CDR3 sequence reads: CASSELQVDTIYF. CDR3 DNA: TGTGCCAGCAGTGAACTACAGGTCGACACCATATATTTT.